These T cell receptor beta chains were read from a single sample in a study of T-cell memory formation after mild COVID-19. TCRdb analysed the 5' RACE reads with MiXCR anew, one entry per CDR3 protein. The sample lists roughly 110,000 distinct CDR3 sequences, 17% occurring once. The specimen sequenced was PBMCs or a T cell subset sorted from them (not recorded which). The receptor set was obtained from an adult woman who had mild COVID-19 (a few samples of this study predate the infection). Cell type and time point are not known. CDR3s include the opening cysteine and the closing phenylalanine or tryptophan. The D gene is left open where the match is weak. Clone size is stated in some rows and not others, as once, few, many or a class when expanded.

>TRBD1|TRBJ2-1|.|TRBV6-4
CARKPGQGSDEQFF
TGTGCCAGAAAGCCGGGACAGGGGAGCGATGAGCAGTTCTTC
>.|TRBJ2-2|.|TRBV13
CASSFSRGNTGELFF
TGTGCCAGCAGTTTCTCCAGGGGGAACACCGGGGAGCTGTTTTTT
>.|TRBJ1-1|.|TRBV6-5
CASIPQGDTEAFF
TGTGCCAGCATCCCCCAAGGGGACACTGAAGCTTTCTTT
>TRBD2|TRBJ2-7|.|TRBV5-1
CASSLETSPYEQYF
TGCGCCAGCAGCTTGGAGACTAGCCCCTACGAGCAGTACTTC
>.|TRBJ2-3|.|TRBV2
CASSTGTSTDTQYF
TGTGCCAGCTCGACAGGGACTAGCACAGATACGCAGTATTTT
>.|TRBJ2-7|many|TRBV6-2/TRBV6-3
CASGSYEQYF
TGTGCCAGCGGGTCCTACGAGCAGTACTTC
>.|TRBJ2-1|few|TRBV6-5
CASSYSAGSYADEQFF
TGTGCCAGCAGTTACTCGGCAGGGTCATACGCCGATGAGCAGTTCTTC
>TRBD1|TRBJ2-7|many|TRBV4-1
CASSPGGRGYEQYF
TGCGCCAGCAGCCCAGGGGGCAGGGGGTACGAGCAGTACTTC
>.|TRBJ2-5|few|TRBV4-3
CASSSTGGGETQYF
TGCGCCAGCAGCTCGACTGGTGGGGGAGAGACCCAGTACTTC
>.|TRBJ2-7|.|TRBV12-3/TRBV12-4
CASSFAGEQYF
TGTGCCAGCAGTTTTGCAGGCGAGCAGTACTTC
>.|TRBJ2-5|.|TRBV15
CATSRVGGETQYF
TGTGCCACCAGCAGAGTGGGAGGTGAGACCCAGTACTTC
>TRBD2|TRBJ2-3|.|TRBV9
CASSEPSGGDTQYF
TGTGCCAGCAGCGAGCCTAGCGGGGGGGATACGCAGTATTTT
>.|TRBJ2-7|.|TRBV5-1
CASSFGGSSYEQYF
TGCGCCAGCAGCTTTGGAGGGAGCTCCTACGAGCAGTACTTC
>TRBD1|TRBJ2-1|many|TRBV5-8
CASSLVSGGSEQFF
TGTGCCAGCAGCTTGGTGTCAGGGGGTAGTGAGCAGTTCTTC
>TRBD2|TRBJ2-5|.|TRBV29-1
CSVEGWTSGRAGETQYF
TGCAGCGTTGAAGGGTGGACTAGCGGGAGGGCCGGAGAGACCCAGTACTTC
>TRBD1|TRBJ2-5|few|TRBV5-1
CASSLAGTGGSETQYF
TGCGCCAGCAGCTTGGCCGGGACAGGGGGCTCAGAGACCCAGTACTTC
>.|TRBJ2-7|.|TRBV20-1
CSAREEMYEQYF
TGCAGTGCTAGGGAAGAGATGTACGAGCAGTACTTC
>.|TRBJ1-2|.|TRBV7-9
CASSLNGDNYGYTF
TGTGCCAGCAGCTTAAACGGCGATAACTATGGCTACACCTTC
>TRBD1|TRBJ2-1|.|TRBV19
CASSRDRVGREQFF
TGTGCCAGTAGTAGGGACAGGGTAGGTCGTGAGCAGTTCTTC
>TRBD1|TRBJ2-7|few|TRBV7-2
CASSLPGGTYEQYF
TGTGCCAGCAGCTTACCAGGGGGAACCTACGAGCAGTACTTC